Given below is one T cell receptor beta chain in context. Here immunoSEQ multiplex PCR was the method, and the copy in TCRdb shows in-frame clones only, minus some. The sample yields tens of thousands of clones, approximately 86% seen once. The data were taken from a study of blood T cell repertoires in COVID-19. For the study at large: Samples representing acute and convalescent COVID-19 were sourced from the United States, Italy and Spain. Sources were T cells, B-cell-depleted T cells, or PBMCs; the material itself was cDNA or gDNA.

The CDR3 totals 13 residues. The V gene's germline CDR1 is MRHNA and CDR2 SNTAGT. Between the trimmed V and J ends, which lost 4 bases and 6 bases, there was a span of 10 bases. The V call is TRBV6-4, the J call TRBJ1-5; D possibly corresponds to TRBD1 (6 bases). Sequenced input: peripheral blood. This receptor was obtained from a human donor with acute or convalescent COVID-19. The donor label of this sample is uncertain. CDR3 nucleotides: TGTGCCAGCAGTGGGGGGCAGGGTCAGCCCCAGCATTTT. This codes for CASSGGQGQPQHF.